The 26 T cell receptor beta chains below all came from one sample that was sequenced in a study of T cells in Graves' hyperthyroidism and ophthalmopathy. The CDR3 regions of TCR beta were amplified from RNA transcripts. When the TCR CDR3 underwent first-round RT-PCR, the HTBI primer set was used. Via MiXCR, TCRdb re-called the multiplex PCR reads, giving one row per CDR3 protein. Of some 350,000 distinct CDR3 sequences in the sample, 19% were seen once. Sequences were obtained from blood. These receptors were collected from a woman under 30 with Graves' hyperthyroidism.

This clonotype appeared many times. The chain uses TRBV20-1 and TRBJ2-5; 13 bases map to TRBD2. V lost 3 bases to trimming and J lost 5 bases; unmatched junction nucleotides: 6. Germline CDR1 and CDR2: DFQATT and SNEGSKA (reference sequence). The CDR3 consists of 15 residues. CDR3 DNA: TGCAGTGCTAGGAAGACTAGCGGGGGGTACGAGACCCAGTACTTC. It is translated as CSARKTSGGYETQYF.

Many counts were recorded for this clonotype. V is TRBV6-5 and J is TRBJ1-1; D uncertain. CDR3 length: 13 residues. Trimming cost V 7 bases and J 7 bases, with 16 bases left between them. Germline-derived CDR1 and CDR2 are MNHEY and SVGAGI. The CDR3 nucleotides are TGTGCCAGCACTTCTGACCTAGACGGTGAAGCTTTCTTT. Translating it yields CASTSDLDGEAFF.

This clonotype was recorded many times. The CDR3 here is CSARGVNRGGYTF. CDR3 nucleotides: TGCAGTGCTCGGGGCGTTAACAGGGGCGGCTACACCTTC. V and J are TRBV20-1 and TRBJ1-2; 7 nucleotides align to TRBD1. Germline assignment: CDR1 DFQATT and CDR2 SNEGSKA (reference sequence). Trimming removed 5 bases from V and 8 bases from J; junction bases left unmatched: 11. CDR3 length: 13 amino acids.

As regards this clonotype: The junction departs from germline at one end; a sequencing error may be responsible. The chain joins TRBV2 to TRBJ1-5; TRBD1 might be the D (5 bases). The germline V gene encodes CDR1 SNHLY and CDR2 FYNNEI. The CDR3 runs 13 residues. The CDR3 nucleotides read TGTGTCAGCAGGCCTCTGTCAGGGCAGCCCCAGCATTTT. Translated: CVSRPLSGQPQHF.

Ten or more counts support this clonotype. Germline is not matched at one junction end, which may reflect a read error. The chain combines TRBV6-2 or TRBV6-3 with TRBJ2-5; 7 bases agree with TRBD1. Germline V gene sequence: CDR1 MNHEY, CDR2 SVGEGT. CDR3 length equals 14 residues. The CDR3 DNA follows: TGTGCCAGCAGCTACTCCGGGACAGAAGAGACCCAGTACTTC. Translated: CASSYSGTEETQYF.

This clonotype was observed a handful of times. In this CDR3 the conserved last residue, phenylalanine or tryptophan, is missing, so a read error is likely. No DNA is shown, since the ends of the CDR3 on it are uncertain; the CDR3 is the one TCRdb lists. The genes are TRBV20-1 and TRBJ2-7; the D call of TRBD1 is as the table states it, not checked on the DNA. The CDR3 is 9 amino acids long, termini counted. Germline assignment: CDR1 DFQATT and CDR2 SNEGSKA (reference sequence). CDR3: CSAPGTGSL.

The rearrangement uses TRBV24-1 and TRBJ1-3; maybe TRBD1 (6 bases). Looked up from germline, CDR1 is KGHDR and CDR2 is SFDVKD. V lost 2 bases and J 2 bases, leaving 9 bases between the germline ends. The CDR3 sequence is 15 residues long. DNA for the CDR3: TGTGCCACCAGTGATTCCGGGACAACTGGAAACACCATATATTTT. Its protein is CATSDSGTTGNTIYF.

This clonotype was observed many times. The chain employs TRBV28 and TRBJ1-1; 8 bases match TRBD1. Germline-derived CDR1 and CDR2 are MDHEN and SYDVKM. This CDR3 region has 16 residues. Losses at the gene ends were 4 bases for V and 6 bases for J; bases not matched to a gene: 13. For the CDR3, the DNA is TGTGCCAGCAGTTGGGTTTGGGGACAGGTCTCTCCTGAAGCTTTCTTT. Translation gives CASSWVWGQVSPEAFF.

Comments on this clonotype: This likely comes from a read error, as the CDR3 has no conserved phenylalanine or tryptophan at its end. This chain uses TRBV12-3 or TRBV12-4 with TRBJ1-1; D remains unclear. This CDR3 is built from 13 residues. V was trimmed by 7 bases and J by 11 bases, leaving 20 bases between them. The CDR3 DNA sequence: TGTGCCAGCACCTTATTCCCAGGCTTTGAGGCTTTCGTT. This sequence encodes CASTLFPGFEAFV.

This clonotype came up many times. V and J are TRBV6-5 and TRBJ1-5; D is unclear. V was pared by 2 bases and J by 9 bases, with 8 bases between. Germline values: CDR1 MNHEY, CDR2 SVGAGI. The CDR3 covers 12 residues. CDR3 nucleotides: TGTGCCAGCAGTTACCCGGCGGGGCCCCAGCATTTT. It is translated as CASSYPAGPQHF.

There are many counts of this clonotype. This chain joins TRBV12-3 or TRBV12-4 and TRBJ1-2; 7 bases are a match to TRBD1. Trimming removed 6 bases from V and 5 bases from J; junction bases left unmatched: 9. The CDR3 loop spans 14 amino acids. Written as DNA, the CDR3 is TGTGCCAGCAGCGACAGGGTATACGGTTATGGCTACACCTTC. Protein sequence: CASSDRVYGYGYTF.

This clonotype appeared once. The DNA of the CDR3 is TGTGCCAGCAGTCCCCGGACAGTCATGAACACCGACGCTTTCTTT. Amino acids: CASSPRTVMNTDAFF. V usage is TRBV12-3 or TRBV12-4 and J usage is TRBJ1-1; tentative D call: TRBD1 (6 bases). Trimming took 5 bases from V and 11 from J, leaving 24 bases between them. The CDR3 consists of 15 residues.

This clonotype was recorded at least ten times. V usage is TRBV11-2 and J usage is TRBJ1-5, with TRBD1 as a possible D gene (5 bases). Trimming left V 4 bases short and J 2 bases short, with 18 bases between. The length of the CDR3 is 17 residues. Germline CDR1 SGHAT, CDR2 FQNNGV. This CDR3 reads CASSSSPGRKGNQPQHF. CDR3 sequence (DNA): TGTGCCAGCAGCTCATCCCCAGGGAGGAAAGGCAATCAGCCCCAGCATTTT.

There are many counts of this clonotype. The chain joins TRBV6-2 or TRBV6-3 to TRBJ1-2, with D perhaps TRBD1 (6 bases). V lost 6 bases, J lost 4 bases, and 15 bases lay in between. Germline V gene sequence: CDR1 MNHEY, CDR2 SVGEGT. The CDR3 totals 14 residues. The CDR3 coding sequence is TGTGCCAGCAGCCCCTGGGGGCAAGCCTATGGCTACACCTTC. Amino acid sequence: CASSPWGQAYGYTF.

This clonotype was recorded many times. The genes are TRBV5-1 and TRBJ2-7, with D perhaps being TRBD1 or TRBD2 (5 bases each). Germline loops: CDR1 SGHRS, CDR2 YFSETQ. The V end lost 4 bases, the J end lost 6 bases, and 20 bases lay between the germline ends. This CDR3 contains 15 residues. The CDR3: CASSPRRGGLSEQYF. The CDR3 DNA reads as TGCGCCAGCAGCCCCCGGCGTGGGGGATTATCCGAGCAGTACTTC. Using reference TRBV5-1 and TRBJ2-7 for the parts outside the CDR3, the full variable domain is KAGVTQTPRYLIKTRGQQVTLSCSPISGHRSVSWYQQTPGQGLQFLFEYFSETQRNKGNFPGRFSGRQFSNSRSEMNVSTLELGDSALYLCASSPRRGGLSEQYFGPGTRLTVT.

This clonotype was picked up a small number of times. Germline is not matched at one junction end, which may reflect a read error. The chain links TRBV15 to TRBJ2-2; D may be TRBD1 or TRBD2 (5 bases each). CDR3 length equals 14 residues. Germline CDR1 is LNHNV and CDR2 is YYDKDF (reference sequence). The CDR3 coding sequence is TGTGCCGCCAGCACGGGACGGGACACCGGGGAGCTGTTTTTT. It is translated as CAASTGRDTGELFF.

This clonotype has only a few counts. This chain connects TRBV9 to TRBJ1-3; D gene uncertain. Germline CDR1 SGDLS, CDR2 YYNGEE. With 8 bases removed from V and 0 bases from J, the gap between germline ends came to 15 bases. This CDR3 is 15 amino acids long. The CDR3: CASSRSGYSGNTIYF. In DNA form, the CDR3 reads TGTGCCAGTTCAAGAAGCGGGTACTCTGGAAACACCATATATTTT.

This clonotype showed up many times. The rearrangement links TRBV5-1 to TRBJ2-7; D perhaps matches TRBD2 (5 bases). The CDR3 is 15 amino acids. Germline V gene data show CDR1 as SGHRS and CDR2 as YFSETQ. The V end lost 4 bases, the J end lost 0 bases, and 14 bases lay between the germline ends. This chain's CDR3 is CASSIDPAGSYEQYF. Here the CDR3 DNA reads TGCGCCAGCAGCATAGACCCCGCGGGCTCCTACGAGCAGTACTTC.

This clonotype was found many times. The chain recombines TRBV12-3 or TRBV12-4 with TRBJ2-4; TRBD2 might be the D (6 bases). Trimming took off 4 bases at V and 0 bases at J, with 7 bases between the two ends. CDR3 length: 14 amino acids. CDR3 residues: CASSSGVAKNIQYF. CDR3 DNA: TGTGCCAGCAGTTCGGGGGTAGCCAAAAACATTCAGTACTTC.

The sample holds many counts of this clonotype. The chain couples TRBV13 to TRBJ1-2; TRBD1 is a possible D gene (6 bases). Germline CDR1 and CDR2: PRHDT and FYEKMQ (reference sequence). The V end lost 7 bases, the J end lost 8 bases, and 17 bases lay between the germline ends. The CDR3 consists of 13 residues. The CDR3 loop reads CASTGHRVEGYTF. The CDR3, as DNA: TGTGCCAGCACAGGCCACAGGGTTGAGGGCTACACCTTC.

As concerns this clonotype: Just one base apart from a much larger clone, this may be a read error. This likely comes from a read error, as the CDR3 has no conserved phenylalanine or tryptophan at its end. The rearrangement links TRBV14 to TRBJ2-6; D ambiguous. CDR1 SGHDN and CDR2 FVKESK come from the germline V gene. This CDR3 has 15 amino acids. The V end was cut by 4 bases, the J end by 4 bases, with 11 bases between. CDR3 DNA sequence: TGTGCCAGCAGCCTCAGAGCTGGAGGGGCCAACGTCCTGACTTAC. It encodes CASSLRAGGANVLTY.

This clonotype was counted ten times or more. The rearrangement links TRBV12-3 or TRBV12-4 to TRBJ1-2; D unclear. V shed 1 base and J shed 4 bases, with 7 bases lying between them. This CDR3 is built from 13 residues. CDR3 coding DNA: TGTGCCAGCAGTTTAGTGAGAAGCTATGGCTACACCTTC. This gives the protein CASSLVRSYGYTF.

This clonotype was counted a few times. The chain employs TRBV11-2 and TRBJ2-2; D possibly uses TRBD1 or TRBD2 (5 bases each). Germline-derived CDR1 and CDR2 are SGHAT and FQNNGV. V lost 2 bases and J lost 4, with 14 bases in between. The CDR3 loop spans 16 amino acids. CDR3 protein: CASSLSSGSSTGELFF. The CDR3 bases are TGTGCCAGCAGCTTAAGCTCAGGGAGCTCCACCGGGGAGCTGTTTTTT.

There are many counts of this clonotype. The chain employs TRBV7-8 and TRBJ1-1, with D tentatively TRBD1 (6 bases). V lost 4 bases and J 11 bases, leaving 20 bases between the germline ends. The germline CDR1 and CDR2 sequences are SGHVS and FQNEAQ. The CDR3 has 14 residues. The CDR3 here is CASSSPGQPGAAFF. In nucleotides, the CDR3 is TGTGCCAGCAGCTCACCGGGACAACCAGGCGCGGCTTTCTTT.

This clonotype was observed many times. The CDR3 region is CASSLGLAGATQYF. The CDR3 region has the DNA TGTGCCAGCAGTCTGGGACTAGCGGGGGCAACCCAGTACTTC. The V call is TRBV27, the J call TRBJ2-5, with 14 bases that match TRBD2. With V trimmed by 5 bases and J by 8 bases, 4 bases remained unmatched. This CDR3 comprises 14 residues. CDR1 and CDR2 from the germline V gene are MNHEY and SMNVEV (reference sequence).

This clonotype was observed a few times. One base away lies a much larger clone, so this may be a sequencing read error. V gene TRBV11-2 combines with J gene TRBJ2-7, with 11 bases lining up with TRBD2. The CDR3 runs 16 residues. Germline V gives CDR1 SGHAT, CDR2 FQNNGV. This CDR3 is CASSLEGTSGSYDQYF. The CDR3 coding sequence is TGTGCCAGCAGCTTAGAAGGGACTAGCGGATCCTACGATCAGTACTTC.